This T cell receptor beta chain originates from a study of spatial heterogeneity in lung cancer (dated 2019 in TCRdb). Background on the whole study: Beta-chain transcripts were consistently detected in greater numbers than alpha-chain transcripts, which likely reflects a higher abundance of beta-chain transcripts. Both alpha and beta chains were TCR-sequenced in around 230 tumor regions, 64 matched nontumor lung samples and around 50 PBMC samples obtained at surgery. In the raw uncorrected reads, each unique combination of TCR and UMI appeared on average more than ten times. Nonsynonymous mutation counts, determined by whole-exome sequencing of tumor tissue, were related to features of the TCR repertoire. The study quantitatively compared TCR alpha and beta repertoires across multiple tumor regions, matched nontumor lung and blood in non-small cell lung cancer. Study-wide findings and limitations: Confirming at a functional level the hypothesis that regional TCRs recognize regional mutations was considered to require additional single-cell paired TCR alpha and beta sequencing. Ubiquitous expanded tumor TCRs were detected in blood more often at tumor resection than at routine follow-up.

This clonotype was seen many times. This receptor's antigen is unknown. No base-level quality is on record; no much larger clone is a single base apart. To prepare the library, 5' RACE was applied. The sequencer was a NextSeq 500. To allow correction of PCR and sequencing errors, the TCR library protocol tagged every TCR cDNA molecule with a unique molecular identifier. As for the original processing: TCR identification, UMI-based error correction and CDR3 extraction were all carried out with Decombinator tools. TCRs above a frequency of 2 per 1,000, corresponding to the top 1% of the tumor frequency distribution, were defined as expanded. Each repertoire was subsampled 100 times to 5,000 TCRs, after which Renyi diversity was computed with the R vegan package. CDR3 similarity networks were constructed using string-kernel similarity of amino acid triplets, with links drawn between CDR3s whose pairwise similarity was above 0.82. The raw public data were reprocessed by TCRdb itself: fastp quality trimming at Q25, MiXCR clonotype calling, in-frame beta chains only. Rows with a matching CDR3 protein are joined into one entry that keeps the most common DNA and genes. What appears here as the V and J calls and clone size reflects TCRdb's work, not the paper's. A total of tens of thousands of distinct CDR3 sequences appear in this sample, 4% to 6% of them only once. Roughly 25% of the sample rests with the top ten.

Per the publication, the time point label means: sample taken at primary tumor resection. For TCR sequencing, whole RNA was extracted from tumor and nontumor lung tissue, or from cryopreserved PBMC samples, and no cell sorting was done. The donors were 60 to 80 patients from the lung TRACERx cohort who had early-stage, untreated non-small cell lung cancer. A patient was chosen for TCR sequencing only when enough RNA was available from at least two tumor regions. The clonotype originates from a female donor with early-stage non-small cell lung cancer. The material was PBMCs, obtained at surgery.

The CDR3 region has the sequence CASTLIAGNTEAFF. The DNA sequence is TGTGCCAGCACCCTAATCGCAGGGAACACTGAAGCTTTCTTT. This chain is built from TRBV7-9 and TRBJ1-1, with no confident D gene call. The V end loses 7 bases and the J end loses 1 base, and a stretch of 13 bases separates them. Looking up the germline V gene (reference sequence) yields CDR1 SEHNR and CDR2 FQNEAQ. Measured from the cysteine to the phenylalanine, the CDR3 is 14 residues long. Only CDR3 DNA remains: 42 bases, in frame from the first base.